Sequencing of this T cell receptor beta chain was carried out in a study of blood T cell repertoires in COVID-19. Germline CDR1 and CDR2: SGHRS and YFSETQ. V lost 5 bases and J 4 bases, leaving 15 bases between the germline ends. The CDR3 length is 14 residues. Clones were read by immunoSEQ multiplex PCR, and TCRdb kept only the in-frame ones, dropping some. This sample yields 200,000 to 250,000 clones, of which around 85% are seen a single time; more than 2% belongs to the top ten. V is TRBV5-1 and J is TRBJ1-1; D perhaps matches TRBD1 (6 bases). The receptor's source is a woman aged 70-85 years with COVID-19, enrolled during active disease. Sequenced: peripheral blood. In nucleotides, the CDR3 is TGCGCCAGCAGGTCGGGGGGCTTGGGCACTGAAGCTTTCTTT. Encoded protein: CASRSGGLGTEAFF.